Presented here are 28 T cell receptor beta chains from one specimen sequenced in a study of T cell repertoires in cytomegalovirus infection. Using its own MiXCR run on the reads, TCRdb lists one record per CDR3 protein. In the table there are around 100,000 distinct CDR3 sequences, about 30% of which are singletons. Their recognized antigens are unknown. The starting material was CD8+ T cells from cultured PBMCs, obtained from culture after CMV antigen stimulation. The source of these receptors is a human donor in good health (CMV status not recorded). Some clones in this sample may be carry-over from other donors' samples.

This clonotype was detected a few times. The chain carries TRBV27 and TRBJ2-7; D possibly uses TRBD1 or TRBD2 (7 bases each). Trimming stripped 5 bases from V and 4 bases from J, with 18 bases between. This CDR3 region has 15 residues. The germline CDR1 and CDR2 sequences are MNHEY and SMNVEV (reference sequence). The CDR3 protein is CASSPQGGGTYEQYF. The CDR3 nucleotides read TGTGCCAGCAGTCCGCAGGGGGGAGGGACTTACGAGCAGTACTTC.

This sequence joins TRBV7-9 and TRBJ2-1; D uncertain. The V gene lost 3 bases and the J gene lost 6 bases, with 18 bases spanning the gap. Germline V gene lookup returns CDR1 SEHNR and CDR2 FQNEAQ (reference sequence). The CDR3 extends over 16 amino acids. The CDR3 sequence: CASSFGMTPGVNEQFF. Written as DNA, the CDR3 is TGTGCCAGCAGCTTCGGTATGACTCCTGGGGTCAATGAGCAGTTCTTC.

The chain recombines TRBV7-6 with TRBJ1-3, with TRBD1 as a possible D gene (6 bases). Germline CDR1 SGHVS, CDR2 FNYEAQ. This CDR3 is built from 14 residues. Deletions cut 3 bases from V and 7 bases from J, with 13 bases between. The CDR3 nucleotides read TGTGCCAGCAGCTTCCCCGGACAGCCGAACACCATATATTTT. As protein: CASSFPGQPNTIYF.

The chain carries TRBV4-1 and TRBJ2-3, with D possibly matching TRBD2 (6 bases). V shed 6 bases and J shed 0 bases, with 22 bases lying between them. CDR1 and CDR2 from the germline V gene are MGHRA and YSYEKL. The CDR3 has 18 amino acids. In nucleotides, the CDR3 is TGCGCCAGCAGAAATTCCCCTGGGACCCGGGGGAGCACAGATACGCAGTATTTT. Translation gives CASRNSPGTRGSTDTQYF.

This clonotype was picked up many times. This rearrangement joins TRBV7-2 to TRBJ2-1; 9 bases fit TRBD2. Germline assignment: CDR1 SGHTA and CDR2 FQGNSA. The CDR3 length is 15 residues. Trimming cost V 4 bases and J 8 bases; bases outside gene matches: 9. This CDR3 is CASSSGSGGGDEQFF. In nucleotides, the CDR3 is TGTGCCAGCAGCTCGGGTAGCGGGGGCGGGGATGAGCAGTTCTTC.

The chain carries TRBV5-6 and TRBJ2-3, with D perhaps matching TRBD2 (6 bases). CDR1 and CDR2 from the germline V gene are SGHDT and YYEEEE. The CDR3 is 13 amino acids. The V end lost 4 bases, the J end lost 8 bases, and 14 bases lay between the germline ends. CDR3 amino acids: CASSGEDWATQYF. In nucleotides, the CDR3 is TGTGCCAGCAGCGGGGAGGACTGGGCTACGCAGTATTTT.

The CDR3 DNA is TGTGCCAGCTCCCCTGGTGGTTATCAGCCCCAGCATTTT. Translation gives CASSPGGYQPQHF. The chain uses TRBV27 and TRBJ1-5; D is unclear. The germline CDR1 and CDR2 sequences are MNHEY and SMNVEV (reference sequence). Trimming pared 8 bases from V and 5 bases from J, leaving 13 bases between. CDR3 size: 13 residues.

This clonotype was observed a few times. This rearrangement joins TRBV5-5 to TRBJ2-7, with 10 bases identical to TRBD1. V dropped 1 base and J dropped 2; count of bases not matched to a gene: 21. The CDR3 runs to 21 residues. The germline V gene has CDR1 SGHKS and CDR2 YYEKEE (reference sequence). In nucleotides, the CDR3 is TGTGCCAGCAGCTTGTTCCTTGGGGTACGGCCTCCGGGACAGGGGCCCTACGAGCAGTACTTC. It encodes CASSLFLGVRPPGQGPYEQYF. The complete variable domain, with remaining parts taken from reference TRBV5-5 and TRBJ2-7, reads DAGVTQSPTHLIKTRGQQVTLRCSPISGHKSVSWYQQVLGQGPQFIFQYYEKEERGRGNFPDRFSARQFPNYSSELNVNALLLGDSALYLCASSLFLGVRPPGQGPYEQYFGPGTRLTVT.

This clonotype has at least ten counts. The CDR3 loop is CASSLGAGDYTEAFF. In DNA, the CDR3 is TGTGCCAGCAGCTTAGGGGCAGGGGACTACACTGAAGCTTTCTTT. The rearrangement joins TRBV7-9 to TRBJ1-1; a possible D gene is TRBD1 (6 bases). The ends were cut back, 1 base at V and 3 bases at J, with 12 bases in the middle. Germline CDR1 is SEHNR and CDR2 is FQNEAQ (reference sequence). The CDR3 extends over 15 amino acids.

This clonotype was detected a few times. This CDR3 reads CASSLGADSNQPQHF. As DNA, the CDR3 is TGTGCCAGCAGCTTAGGAGCAGATAGCAATCAGCCCCAGCATTTT. V usage is TRBV7-6 and J usage is TRBJ1-5; D ambiguous. V lost 1 base and J lost 0, with 7 bases in between. Looked up from germline, CDR1 is SGHVS and CDR2 is FNYEAQ. The CDR3 is made up of 15 amino acids.

The rearrangement links TRBV7-6 to TRBJ1-1; possible D gene TRBD1, 5 bases. Germline V gene data show CDR1 as SGHVS and CDR2 as FNYEAQ. This CDR3 contains 14 residues. Trimming pared 0 bases from V and 4 bases from J, leaving 9 bases between. CDR3 sequence reads: CASSLASGGTEAFF. CDR3 sequence (DNA): TGTGCCAGCAGCTTAGCGTCTGGGGGCACTGAAGCTTTCTTT.

This clonotype was counted only a few times. The chain uses TRBV7-2 and TRBJ2-7, with D tentatively TRBD2 (5 bases). Germline V gene data show CDR1 as SGHTA and CDR2 as FQGNSA. The CDR3 covers 14 residues. The germline V and J ends were trimmed by 5 bases and 7 bases, with 18 bases remaining between them. CDR3 sequence reads: CASSPTGSLQEQYF. The CDR3 DNA is TGTGCCAGCAGCCCCACGGGGTCACTTCAAGAGCAGTACTTC.

This clonotype was seen more than once but under ten times. The rearrangement uses TRBV27 and TRBJ1-5, with D perhaps TRBD1 (6 bases). The CDR3 covers 13 residues. From germline, CDR1 is MNHEY and CDR2 SMNVEV (reference sequence). Deletions cut 3 bases from V and 7 bases from J, with 10 bases between. CDR3 in amino acids: CASSFRGRQPQHF. The DNA of the CDR3 is TGTGCCAGCAGTTTTCGGGGGCGACAGCCCCAGCATTTT.

This clonotype appeared a few times. The J gene is TRBJ2-3, the V gene TRBV6-5; D is undetermined. CDR1 MNHEY and CDR2 SVGAGI come from the germline V gene. V gave up 6 bases and J gave up 6 bases, with 19 bases separating them. The CDR3 runs 15 residues. CDR3 residues: CASRLLEGLVDTQYF. The CDR3 region has the DNA TGTGCCAGCAGACTCCTTGAAGGTTTGGTTGATACGCAGTATTTT.

The gene calls are TRBV6-8 and TRBJ1-2, with unresolved D. The V gene's germline CDR1 is MNHGY and CDR2 SAAAGT. This CDR3 comprises 11 residues. Trimming stripped 10 bases from V and 5 bases from J, with 11 bases between. The CDR3 loop is CATGYDYGYTF. The CDR3, as DNA: TGTGCCACCGGTTATGATTATGGCTACACCTTC.

The chain recombines TRBV6-2 or TRBV6-3 with TRBJ1-1; D might be TRBD1 (6 bases). V gave up 4 bases and J gave up 4 bases, with 13 bases separating them. Germline lookup yields CDR1 MNHEY and CDR2 SVGEGT. This CDR3 has 14 residues. The CDR3 loop reads CASSSYGGGTEAFF. Here the CDR3 DNA reads TGTGCCAGCAGTTCGTACGGGGGCGGCACTGAAGCTTTCTTT.

The chain uses TRBV2 and TRBJ2-3; no clear D gene. Looked up from germline, CDR1 is SNHLY and CDR2 is FYNNEI. V lost 3 bases and J 0 bases, leaving 16 bases between the germline ends. This CDR3 has 17 residues. The CDR3 protein is CASSDRFPDSSTDTQYF. CDR3 sequence (DNA): TGTGCCAGCAGTGATCGCTTTCCAGACTCTAGCACAGATACGCAGTATTTT. The whole variable domain, remainder taken from reference TRBV2 and TRBJ2-3, is EPEVTQTPSHQVTQMGQEVILRCVPISNHLYFYWYRQILGQKVEFLVSFYNNEISEKSEIFDDQFSVERPDGSNFTLKIRSTKLEDSAMYFCASSDRFPDSSTDTQYFGPGTRLTVL.

V and J are TRBV12-3 or TRBV12-4 and TRBJ2-1; perhaps TRBD1 as D (6 bases). V was cut by 6 bases and J by 0 bases, with 15 bases left in between. This CDR3 region has 16 residues. The CDR3 DNA reads as TGTGCCAGCAGCTCGGAAACAGGGACCTCCTACAATGAGCAGTTCTTC. It codes for CASSSETGTSYNEQFF.

This clonotype came up a few times. CDR3 nucleotides: TGTGCCAGCAGCTTATCAGGACACCTCTCCTACGAGCAGTACTTC. Its protein is CASSLSGHLSYEQYF. V gene TRBV7-2 combines with J gene TRBJ2-7; D possibly corresponds to TRBD1 (5 bases). Trimming pared 2 bases from V and 0 bases from J, leaving 11 bases between. The CDR3 is 15 amino acids. Germline lookup yields CDR1 SGHTA and CDR2 FQGNSA.

This clonotype was counted a few times. This rearrangement joins TRBV4-1 to TRBJ1-3; D gene ambiguous. Germline CDR1 MGHRA, CDR2 YSYEKL. V gave up 2 bases and J gave up 1 base, with 18 bases separating them. The CDR3 totals 18 residues. The CDR3 DNA sequence: TGCGCCAGCAGCCAAAGCGGTTTTAACAGCCGATCTGGAAACACCATATATTTT. Translating it yields CASSQSGFNSRSGNTIYF.

The chain carries TRBV11-2 and TRBJ1-1; 8 bases are a match to TRBD1. CDR3 length: 15 amino acids. The V gene's germline CDR1 is SGHAT and CDR2 FQNNGV. V lost 3 bases, J lost 4 bases, and 7 bases stayed unmatched. CDR3 residues: CASSFLTGALTEAFF. CDR3 DNA sequence: TGTGCCAGCAGCTTCTTGACAGGGGCCCTCACTGAAGCTTTCTTT.

This chain joins TRBV11-2 and TRBJ2-7, with 7 bases fitting TRBD1. CDR3 length equals 14 residues. The V gene's germline CDR1 is SGHAT and CDR2 FQNNGV. V trimming: 5 bases; J trimming: 2 bases; junction bases outside the gene matches: 6. The CDR3 loop is CASSPPDRAYEQYF. The CDR3 DNA reads TGTGCCAGCAGCCCCCCCGACAGGGCCTACGAGCAGTACTTC. The full variable domain, rest sourced from reference TRBV11-2 and TRBJ2-7, is EAGVAQSPRYKIIEKRQSVAFWCNPISGHATLYWYQQILGQGPKLLIQFQNNGVVDDSQLPKDRFSAERLKGVDSTLKIQPAKLEDSAVYLCASSPPDRAYEQYFGPGTRLTVT.

This chain uses TRBV5-6 with TRBJ2-2; no clear D. The ends were cut back, 4 bases at V and 4 bases at J, with 8 bases in the middle. Germline V lookup: CDR1 SGHDT, CDR2 YYEEEE. This CDR3 is 13 amino acids long. As DNA, the CDR3 is TGTGCCAGCAGCCCAATCATCACCGGGGAGCTGTTTTTT. It translates to CASSPIITGELFF.

The chain carries TRBV5-1 and TRBJ1-1; no definite D call. The CDR3 sequence is 13 residues long. Germline V gene data show CDR1 as SGHRS and CDR2 as YFSETQ. Deletions cut 1 base from V and 5 bases from J, with 9 bases between. The CDR3 DNA follows: TGCGCCAGCAGCTTGCGGGGTCGGACTGAAGCTTTCTTT. The encoded protein is CASSLRGRTEAFF. The full variable domain, completed using reference TRBV5-1 and TRBJ1-1, is KAGVTQTPRYLIKTRGQQVTLSCSPISGHRSVSWYQQTPGQGLQFLFEYFSETQRNKGNFPGRFSGRQFSNSRSEMNVSTLELGDSALYLCASSLRGRTEAFFGQGTRLTVV.

DNA of the CDR3: TGTGCCAGCAGCCAGGGCGGGGGACAGGGCTCGAGCTACACCTTC. Protein: CASSQGGGQGSSYTF. This rearrangement joins TRBV7-9 to TRBJ1-2; 9 bases map to TRBD1. Per germline, CDR1 SEHNR and CDR2 FQNEAQ (reference sequence). Trimming took 5 bases from V and 9 from J; bases not matched to a gene: 13. The CDR3 loop spans 15 amino acids.

This clonotype has ten or more counts. The chain has TRBV7-2 and TRBJ1-3; D possibly corresponds to TRBD1 (6 bases). The CDR3 loop spans 16 amino acids. The V gene's germline CDR1 is SGHTA and CDR2 FQGNSA. Deletions cut 2 bases from V and 4 bases from J, with 15 bases between. The chain's CDR3 is CASSLRGQSYGNTIYF. CDR3 nucleotide sequence: TGTGCCAGCAGCTTAAGAGGACAGAGCTACGGAAACACCATATATTTT. The whole variable domain, remainder taken from reference TRBV7-2 and TRBJ1-3, is GAGVSQSPSNKVTEKGKDVELRCDPISGHTALYWYRQSLGQGLEFLIYFQGNSAPDKSGLPSDRFSAERTGGSVSTLTIQRTQQEDSAVYLCASSLRGQSYGNTIYFGEGSWLTVV.

This clonotype turned up a few times. The rearrangement uses TRBV6-1 and TRBJ2-3; 11 nucleotides line up with TRBD2. The CDR3 loop spans 15 amino acids. The J segment lost 2 bases and the V segment lost 5 bases, leaving 3 bases of the junction unmatched. CDR1 is MNHNS, CDR2 SASEGT, per germline. CDR3 sequence (DNA): TGTGCCAGCAGTTCGACTAGCGGGGACACAGATACGCAGTATTTT. Residues: CASSSTSGDTDTQYF.

This clonotype has more than one count but fewer than ten. This sequence joins TRBV7-6 and TRBJ2-2; 8 bases are shared with TRBD2. This CDR3 is 17 amino acids long. Germline-derived CDR1 and CDR2 are SGHVS and FNYEAQ. V was clipped by 3 bases and J by 0 bases; unmatched bases: 6. CDR3: CASSFFPGGANTGELFF. CDR3 nucleotide sequence: TGTGCCAGCAGCTTCTTTCCGGGGGGGGCGAACACCGGGGAGCTGTTTTTT.